These T cell receptor beta chains were read from a single sample in a study of CD8 T cells in Susac syndrome. Using its own MiXCR run on the immunoSEQ multiplex PCR reads, TCRdb lists one record per CDR3 protein. This sample has about 76,000 distinct CDR3 sequences, with roughly 90% found just once. The sequenced sample was CD8+ T cells from PBMCs. The receptors stem from a human donor with multiple sclerosis. The CDR3 runs from the conserved cysteine through the conserved F or W. Fields, in order: D gene, V gene, CDR3 length, J gene, clone size, CDR3 protein, CDR3 DNA. A D gene is named only where the DNA matches it firmly. Some rows have no size entry. The others give once, few or many, or a class for an expanded clone.

D: -
V: TRBV2
length: 15
J: TRBJ1-1
size: -
CDR3: CASRSSLSMDTEAFF
DNA: TGTGCCAGCAGGTCCAGCCTTAGCATGGACACTGAAGCTTTCTTT

D: TRBD1
V: TRBV29-1
length: 17
J: TRBJ2-3
size: -
CDR3: CSVDSPSGQIVADTQYF
DNA: TGCAGCGTTGACAGCCCCTCGGGACAGATCGTGGCAGATACGCAGTATTTT

D: TRBD1
V: TRBV9
length: 15
J: TRBJ2-7
size: -
CDR3: CASSTGQGDFYEQYF
DNA: TGTGCCAGCAGCACTGGACAGGGTGACTTCTACGAGCAGTACTTC

D: -
V: TRBV20-1
length: 12
J: TRBJ2-7
size: -
CDR3: CSAQGPAYEQYF
DNA: TGCAGTGCTCAGGGCCCAGCCTACGAGCAGTACTTC

D: TRBD2
V: TRBV12-3/TRBV12-4
length: 14
J: TRBJ2-7
size: once
CDR3: CASSYLAATYEQYF
DNA: TGTGCCAGCAGCTATCTAGCGGCAACCTACGAGCAGTACTTC

D: -
V: TRBV9
length: 14
J: TRBJ1-5
size: -
CDR3: CASSVGNSNQPQHF
DNA: TGTGCCAGCAGCGTAGGAAATAGCAATCAGCCCCAGCATTTT

D: -
V: TRBV15
length: 13
J: TRBJ1-5
size: -
CDR3: CATSRDSREPQHF
DNA: TGTGCCACCAGCAGAGATTCACGCGAACCCCAGCATTTT

D: -
V: TRBV19
length: 17
J: TRBJ1-5
size: -
CDR3: CASSLAHLRASNQPQHF
DNA: TGTGCCAGTAGTCTCGCTCACCTGAGAGCTAGCAATCAGCCCCAGCATTTT

D: -
V: TRBV7-8
length: 13
J: TRBJ2-7
size: -
CDR3: CASSLAGAREQYF
DNA: TGTGCCAGCAGCTTGGCAGGGGCGAGGGAGCAGTACTTC

D: TRBD1
V: TRBV7-8
length: 15
J: TRBJ1-1
size: -
CDR3: CASSFPRQGGTEAFF
DNA: TGTGCCAGCAGCTTCCCCCGACAGGGCGGAACTGAAGCTTTCTTT

D: -
V: TRBV28
length: 14
J: TRBJ1-5
size: -
CDR3: CASSLVASNQPQHF
DNA: TGTGCCAGCAGCTTGGTCGCATCCAATCAGCCCCAGCATTTT

D: -
V: TRBV2
length: 14
J: TRBJ1-1
size: -
CDR3: CASSYGTPGTEAFF
DNA: TGTGCCAGCAGCTACGGGACGCCCGGCACTGAAGCTTTCTTT

D: TRBD2
V: TRBV11-2
length: 15
J: TRBJ2-7
size: -
CDR3: CASSLEAGGWYEQYF
DNA: TGTGCCAGCAGCTTAGAAGCGGGAGGGTGGTACGAGCAGTACTTC

D: TRBD2
V: TRBV5-4
length: 16
J: TRBJ2-1
size: -
CDR3: CASSPGTSGFHNEQFF
DNA: TGTGCCAGCAGCCCCGGGACTAGCGGGTTCCACAATGAGCAGTTCTTC

D: TRBD1
V: TRBV12-3/TRBV12-4
length: 15
J: TRBJ2-7
size: -
CDR3: CASSTAGTGRHEQYF
DNA: TGTGCCAGCAGTACTGCCGGGACAGGGAGGCACGAGCAGTACTTC

D: TRBD1
V: TRBV2
length: 16
J: TRBJ2-1
size: -
CDR3: CASSEGRQGQYNEQFF
DNA: TGTGCCAGCAGTGAAGGTAGACAGGGGCAATACAATGAGCAGTTCTTC

D: -
V: TRBV7-2
length: 15
J: TRBJ1-2
size: -
CDR3: CASSHTGQANYGYTF
DNA: TGTGCCAGCAGCCATACAGGACAAGCTAACTATGGCTACACCTTC

D: TRBD1
V: TRBV4-1
length: 15
J: TRBJ2-7
size: -
CDR3: CASSQATGESHEQYF
DNA: TGCGCCAGCAGCCAAGCGACAGGGGAATCCCACGAGCAGTACTTC

D: -
V: TRBV27
length: 14
J: TRBJ1-6
size: -
CDR3: CASSFGTNNSPLHF
DNA: TGTGCCAGCAGTTTTGGCACGAATAATTCACCCCTCCACTTT

D: -
V: TRBV5-8
length: 16
J: TRBJ2-4
size: -
CDR3: CASSFWSGGTKNIQYF
DNA: TGTGCCAGCAGCTTTTGGTCAGGGGGGACCAAAAACATTCAGTACTTC

D: -
V: TRBV12-3/TRBV12-4
length: 14
J: TRBJ1-2
size: -
CDR3: CASSPRAGLYGYTF
DNA: TGTGCCAGCAGTCCCCGCGCAGGCCTCTATGGCTACACCTTC

D: -
V: TRBV3-1
length: 15
J: TRBJ2-1
size: -
CDR3: CASSPLAKTYNEQFF
DNA: TGTGCCAGCAGCCCTCTAGCGAAGACCTACAATGAGCAGTTCTTC